The 22 T cell receptor beta chains reported below all come from one sample, sequenced in a study of cytomegalovirus exposure and HLA in healthy donors. The PCR employed 60 Vbeta primers together with 13 Jbeta primers. Profiled with immunoSEQ multiplex PCR; TCRdb holds only in-frame clones, not every one. The top ten hold 1.8% of the sample, which has around 200,000 clones, almost 80% seen once. Sequences were obtained from PBMCs. These receptors all stem from a male donor in good health and CMV-seronegative.

V gene TRBV13 combines with J gene TRBJ2-7; tentative D call: TRBD1 (6 bases). CDR3 length: 15 residues. Trimming removed 4 bases at V and 5 bases at J, with 18 bases between. Per germline, CDR1 PRHDT and CDR2 FYEKMQ (reference sequence). The CDR3, as DNA: TGTGCCAGCAGCTCCGAGGACCTCTACAGGGACGAGCAGTACTTC. Translated: CASSSEDLYRDEQYF.

This clone was detected a few times. CDR3 nucleotide sequence: TGTGCCATCAGTGATTGGGGGGGCACTGAAGCTTTCTTT. It translates to CAISDWGGTEAFF. The V call is TRBV10-3, the J call TRBJ1-1; D possibly corresponds to TRBD1 (5 bases). The CDR3 covers 13 residues. Germline lookup yields CDR1 ENHRY and CDR2 SYGVKD. Trimming left V 3 bases short and J 4 bases short, with 9 bases between.

The sample holds one count of this clone. CDR3 sequence: CASSIEALRRSGELFF. The CDR3 DNA reads as TGCGCCAGCAGCATCGAAGCCCTGAGGAGATCCGGGGAGCTGTTTTTT. The V gene is TRBV5-1, the J gene TRBJ2-2, with D uncertain. Trimming cost V 4 bases and J 6 bases, with 19 bases left between them. Per germline, CDR1 SGHRS and CDR2 YFSETQ. The CDR3 length is 16 residues. Full variable domain (rest looked up from reference TRBV5-1 and TRBJ2-2): KAGVTQTPRYLIKTRGQQVTLSCSPISGHRSVSWYQQTPGQGLQFLFEYFSETQRNKGNFPGRFSGRQFSNSRSEMNVSTLELGDSALYLCASSIEALRRSGELFFGEGSRLTVL.

This rearrangement joins TRBV4-3 to TRBJ2-2; D uncertain. This CDR3 has 15 amino acids. Germline loops: CDR1 LGHNA, CDR2 YSLEER. V was trimmed by 1 base and J by 0 bases, leaving 6 bases between them. The CDR3 nucleotides read TGCGCCAGCAGCCAAGGTGGAGCGAACACCGGGGAGCTGTTTTTT. Protein: CASSQGGANTGELFF.

The chain combines TRBV5-6 with TRBJ2-2, with 7 bases matching TRBD2. Losses at the gene ends were 4 bases for V and 6 bases for J; bases not matched to a gene: 15. This CDR3 region has 17 residues. From germline, CDR1 is SGHDT and CDR2 YYEEEE. Here the CDR3 DNA reads TGTGCCAGCAGCCATCGTCGGGACTACCCGTTCTCCGGGGAGCTGTTTTTT. The encoded protein is CASSHRRDYPFSGELFF.

The rearrangement links TRBV7-9 to TRBJ1-1; D gene ambiguous. V lost 3 bases, J lost 0 bases, and 5 bases lay in between. The CDR3 is 13 residues long. The germline gives CDR1 SEHNR, CDR2 FQNEAQ (reference sequence). CDR3 protein: CASSFSVNTEAFF. For the CDR3, the DNA is TGTGCCAGCAGCTTTTCGGTGAACACTGAAGCTTTCTTT.

This clone was counted only a few times. The chain is built from TRBV11-2 and TRBJ2-7, with 11 bases matching TRBD2. With 5 bases clipped from V and 4 bases from J, the junction kept 10 bases outside the gene matches. There are 16 residues in the CDR3. The germline CDR1 and CDR2 sequences are SGHAT and FQNNGV. Here the CDR3 DNA reads TGTGCCAGCAGCGCCCGCCCGGCTAGCGGGAGGTACGAGCAGTACTTC. This codes for CASSARPASGRYEQYF.

This chain connects TRBV4-2 to TRBJ2-7, with D possibly matching TRBD1 (5 bases). Germline V gives CDR1 LGHNA, CDR2 YNFKEQ. V shed 0 bases and J shed 6 bases, with 12 bases lying between them. The CDR3 sequence is 14 residues long. CDR3 amino acids: CASSQDADSCEQYF. CDR3 nucleotide sequence: TGTGCCAGCAGCCAAGATGCAGACAGCTGCGAGCAGTACTTC.

This clone was counted a single time. This chain joins TRBV14 and TRBJ2-3, with unresolved D. The ends were cut back, 1 base at V and 2 bases at J, with 7 bases in the middle. The CDR3 sequence is 14 residues long. Germline-derived CDR1 and CDR2 are SGHDN and FVKESK. CDR3 sequence reads: CASSQAHYTDTQYF. CDR3 DNA: TGTGCCAGCAGCCAAGCGCACTACACAGATACGCAGTATTTT. The variable domain in full, with the rest retrieved from reference TRBV14 and TRBJ2-3, is EAGVTQFPSHSVIEKGQTVTLRCDPISGHDNLYWYRRVMGKEIKFLLHFVKESKQDESGMPNNRFLAERTGGTYSTLKVQPAELEDSGVYFCASSQAHYTDTQYFGPGTRLTVL.

This rearrangement joins TRBV14 to TRBJ2-5; D ambiguous. The CDR3 has 17 residues. V lost 1 base to trimming and J lost 1 base, with 16 bases between them. The germline V gene has CDR1 SGHDN and CDR2 FVKESK. The CDR3 nucleotides read TGTGCCAGCAGCCAAGCACCTACTCCACAGATCCAAGAGACCCAGTACTTC. Its protein product is CASSQAPTPQIQETQYF.

The chain carries TRBV4-1 and TRBJ2-5, with a possible D match to TRBD2 (5 bases). V lost 1 base and J 3 bases, leaving 9 bases between the germline ends. CDR1 MGHRA and CDR2 YSYEKL come from the germline V gene. This CDR3 is 14 amino acids long. The CDR3 DNA sequence: TGCGCCAGCAGCCAAGGTGAGAGGGAAGAGACCCAGTACTTC. The encoded protein is CASSQGEREETQYF.

The CDR3 sequence: CASSKNRALNTEAFF. The CDR3 DNA reads as TGTGCCAGCAGCAAAAACAGGGCTCTGAACACTGAAGCTTTCTTT. V usage is TRBV7-8 and J usage is TRBJ1-1; weak D call: TRBD1 (6 bases). Germline values: CDR1 SGHVS, CDR2 FQNEAQ. The CDR3 length is 15 residues. Trimming removed 5 bases from V and 0 bases from J, with 13 bases in between.

V is TRBV21-1 and J is TRBJ1-2. TRBV21-1 corresponds to a pseudogene. CDR3 length: 13 amino acids. The CDR3 reads CASCGAQDYGYTF. CDR3 in DNA: TGTGCCAGCTGCGGGGCCCAGGACTATGGCTACACCTTC.

The rearrangement uses TRBV19 and TRBJ2-7; 8 nucleotides match TRBD1. J lost 2 bases, V lost 6 bases, and 3 bases had no gene match. There are 13 residues in the CDR3. Germline V lookup: CDR1 LNHDA, CDR2 SQIVND (reference sequence). CDR3 loop: CASRLTGAYEQYF. The CDR3 bases are TGTGCCAGTAGGCTGACAGGGGCCTACGAGCAGTACTTC.

V gene TRBV11-2 combines with J gene TRBJ2-7; 9 nucleotides agree with TRBD2. V lost 1 base, J lost 2 bases, and 6 bases stayed unmatched. Germline loops: CDR1 SGHAT, CDR2 FQNNGV. The CDR3 consists of 16 residues. The CDR3 bases are TGTGCCAGCAGCTTAGTTTCCAGCGGGGGGACCTACGAGCAGTACTTC. Translated, it gives CASSLVSSGGTYEQYF. The full variable domain, in which reference TRBV11-2 and TRBJ2-7 provide the parts outside the CDR3, is EAGVAQSPRYKIIEKRQSVAFWCNPISGHATLYWYQQILGQGPKLLIQFQNNGVVDDSQLPKDRFSAERLKGVDSTLKIQPAKLEDSAVYLCASSLVSSGGTYEQYFGPGTRLTVT.

The gene calls are TRBV10-1 and TRBJ2-1; the match to TRBD2 covers 10 bases. V lost 6 bases and J lost 0; bases outside the gene matches: 23. Looked up from germline, CDR1 is WNHNN and CDR2 is SYGVQD (reference sequence). The CDR3 is 22 amino acids. The chain's CDR3 is CASRQRSPRLAGGDASYNEQFF. Here the CDR3 DNA reads TGCGCCAGCAGGCAACGCAGCCCCCGTTTAGCGGGGGGCGACGCCTCCTACAATGAGCAGTTCTTC.

V and J are TRBV5-1 and TRBJ2-1; 8 nucleotides align to TRBD1. Trimming cost V 7 bases and J 6 bases; bases outside gene matches: 6. CDR1 SGHRS and CDR2 YFSETQ come from the germline V gene. The CDR3 runs 13 residues. The CDR3 nucleotides read TGCGCCAGCGGACATACAGGGGGCAATGAGCAGTTCTTC. Translated, it gives CASGHTGGNEQFF.

This chain connects TRBV5-4 to TRBJ1-6, with D perhaps TRBD1 (5 bases). The germline V gene has CDR1 SGHNT and CDR2 YYREEE (reference sequence). The V and J ends lost 3 bases and 6 bases respectively, with 10 bases between them. The length of the CDR3 is 14 residues. The DNA of the CDR3 is TGTGCCAGCAGCTGGGGGGGGGTTAATTCACCCCTCCACTTT. This encodes CASSWGGVNSPLHF.

The sample holds a few counts of this clone. The chain carries TRBV9 and TRBJ2-5; D perhaps matches TRBD1 (6 bases). CDR3 length: 14 amino acids. Germline CDR1 SGDLS, CDR2 YYNGEE. Trimming removed 4 bases at V and 0 bases at J, with 10 bases between. The CDR3 region is CASSRDTNQETQYF. In nucleotides, the CDR3 is TGTGCCAGCAGCCGGGACACGAACCAAGAGACCCAGTACTTC. Full variable domain (rest looked up from reference TRBV9 and TRBJ2-5): DSGVTQTPKHLITATGQRVTLRCSPRSGDLSVYWYQQSLDQGLQFLIQYYNGEERAKGNILERFSAQQFPDLHSELNLSSLELGDSALYFCASSRDTNQETQYFGPGTRLLVL.

The rearrangement links TRBV28 to TRBJ1-1; D not resolved. In germline, CDR1 is MDHEN, CDR2 SYDVKM. V was cut by 8 bases and J by 1 base, with 11 bases left in between. The CDR3 runs to 13 residues. CDR3 loop: CASALLGNTEAFF. DNA of the CDR3: TGTGCCAGCGCCCTCCTAGGGAACACTGAAGCTTTCTTT.

V usage is TRBV27 and J usage is TRBJ1-2, with D perhaps matching TRBD1 (6 bases). Trimming removed 0 bases at V and 4 bases at J, with 15 bases between. The CDR3 loop spans 16 amino acids. Germline-derived CDR1 and CDR2 are MNHEY and SMNVEV (reference sequence). The CDR3 loop reads CASSLSIQGSGYGYTF. The CDR3 bases are TGTGCCAGCAGTTTATCGATCCAGGGGAGCGGCTATGGCTACACCTTC.

The V call is TRBV28, the J call TRBJ2-7; 7 bases fit TRBD2. CDR3 length: 15 residues. Germline assignment: CDR1 MDHEN and CDR2 SYDVKM. Losses at the gene ends were 6 bases for V and 3 bases for J; bases not matched to a gene: 11. CDR3 sequence reads: CASRISGGTVYEQYF. The CDR3 DNA reads as TGTGCCAGCAGGATCTCCGGGGGGACCGTCTACGAGCAGTACTTC.